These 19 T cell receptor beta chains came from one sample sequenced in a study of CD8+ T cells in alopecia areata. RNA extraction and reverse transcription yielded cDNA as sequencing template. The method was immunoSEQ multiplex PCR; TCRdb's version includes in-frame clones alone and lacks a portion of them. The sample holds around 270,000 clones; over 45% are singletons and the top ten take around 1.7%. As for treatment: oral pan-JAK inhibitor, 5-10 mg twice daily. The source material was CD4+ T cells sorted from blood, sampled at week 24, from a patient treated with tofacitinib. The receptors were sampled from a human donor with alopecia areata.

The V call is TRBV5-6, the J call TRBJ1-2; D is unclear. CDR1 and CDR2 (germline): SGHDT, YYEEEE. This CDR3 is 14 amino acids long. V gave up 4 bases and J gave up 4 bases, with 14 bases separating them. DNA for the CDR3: TGTGCCAGCAGCCGGACCTTTAAGATCTATGGCTACACCTTC. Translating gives CASSRTFKIYGYTF. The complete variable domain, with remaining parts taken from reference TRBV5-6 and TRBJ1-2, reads DAGVTQSPTHLIKTRGQQVTLRCSPKSGHDTVSWYQQALGQGPQFIFQYYEEEERQRGNFPDRFSGHQFPNYSSELNVNALLLGDSALYLCASSRTFKIYGYTFGSGTRLTVV.

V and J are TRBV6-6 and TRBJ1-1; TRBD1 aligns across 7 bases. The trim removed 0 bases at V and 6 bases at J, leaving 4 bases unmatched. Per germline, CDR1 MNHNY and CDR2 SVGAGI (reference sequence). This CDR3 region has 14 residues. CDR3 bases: TGTGCCAGCAGTTACTCCCCCACAGGGGCTGAAGCTTTCTTT. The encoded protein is CASSYSPTGAEAFF.

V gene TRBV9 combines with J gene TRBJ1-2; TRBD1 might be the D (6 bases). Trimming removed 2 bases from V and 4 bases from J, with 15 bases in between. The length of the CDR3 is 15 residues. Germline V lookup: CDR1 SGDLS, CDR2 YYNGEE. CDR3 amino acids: CASSVGSRRGYGYTF. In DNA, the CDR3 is TGTGCCAGCAGCGTCGGGTCCCGCAGGGGCTATGGCTACACCTTC.

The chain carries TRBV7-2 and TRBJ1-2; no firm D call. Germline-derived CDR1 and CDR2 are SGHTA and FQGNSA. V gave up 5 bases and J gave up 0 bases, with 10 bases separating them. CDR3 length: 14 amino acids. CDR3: CASSPAAPNYGYTF. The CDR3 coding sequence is TGTGCCAGCAGCCCTGCGGCCCCTAACTATGGCTACACCTTC.

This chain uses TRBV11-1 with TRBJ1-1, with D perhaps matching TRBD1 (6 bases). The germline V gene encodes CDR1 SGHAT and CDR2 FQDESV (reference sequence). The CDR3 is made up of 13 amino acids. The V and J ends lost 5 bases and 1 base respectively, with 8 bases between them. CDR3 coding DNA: TGTGCCAGCAGCCGGGGACAGAACACTGAAGCTTTCTTT. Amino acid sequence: CASSRGQNTEAFF.

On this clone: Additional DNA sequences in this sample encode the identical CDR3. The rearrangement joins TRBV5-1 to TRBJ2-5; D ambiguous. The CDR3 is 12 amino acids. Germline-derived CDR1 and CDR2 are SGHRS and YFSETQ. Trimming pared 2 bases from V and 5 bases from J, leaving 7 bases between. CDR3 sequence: CASSLKGETQYF. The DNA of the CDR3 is TGCGCCAGCAGCTTAAAAGGGGAGACCCAGTACTTC.

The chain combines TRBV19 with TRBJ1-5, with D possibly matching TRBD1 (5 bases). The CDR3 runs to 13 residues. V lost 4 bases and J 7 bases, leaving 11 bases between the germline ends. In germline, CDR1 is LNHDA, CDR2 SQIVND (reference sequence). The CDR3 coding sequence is TGTGCCAGTAGTAACCAGGGCCAACAGCCCCAGCATTTT. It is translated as CASSNQGQQPQHF.

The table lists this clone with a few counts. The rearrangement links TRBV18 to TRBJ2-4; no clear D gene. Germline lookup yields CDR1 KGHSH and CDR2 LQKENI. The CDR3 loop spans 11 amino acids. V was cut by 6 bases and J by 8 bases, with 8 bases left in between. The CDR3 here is CASSPGDIQYF. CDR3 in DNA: TGTGCCAGCTCCCCTGGAGACATTCAGTACTTC. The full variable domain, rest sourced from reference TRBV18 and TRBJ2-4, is NAGVMQNPRHLVRRRGQEARLRCSPMKGHSHVYWYRQLPEEGLKFMVYLQKENIIDESGMPKERFSAEFPKEGPSILRIQQVVRGDSAAYFCASSPGDIQYFGAGTRLSVL.

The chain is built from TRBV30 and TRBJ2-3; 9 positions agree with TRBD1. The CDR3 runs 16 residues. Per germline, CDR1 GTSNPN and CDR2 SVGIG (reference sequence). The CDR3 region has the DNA TGTGCTGAATACCTCAAAGGGACAGGGATGTCCGATACGCAGTATTTT. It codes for CAEYLKGTGMSDTQYF. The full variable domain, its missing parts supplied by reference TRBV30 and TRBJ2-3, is SQTIHQWPATLVQPVGSPLSLECTVEGTSNPNLYWYRQAAGRGLQLLFYSVGIGQISSEVPQNLSASRPQDRQFILSSKKLLLSDSGFYLCAEYLKGTGMSDTQYFGPGTRLTVL.

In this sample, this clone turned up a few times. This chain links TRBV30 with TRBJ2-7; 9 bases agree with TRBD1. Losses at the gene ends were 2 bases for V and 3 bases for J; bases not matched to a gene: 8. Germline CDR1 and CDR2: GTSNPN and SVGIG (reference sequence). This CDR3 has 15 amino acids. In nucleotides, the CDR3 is TGTGCCTGGAGTATCGGGGCGACAGGGGGCTACGAGCAGTACTTC. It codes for CAWSIGATGGYEQYF.

CDR3 sequence: CASSVGTGATGELFF. DNA of the CDR3: TGTGCCAGCAGTGTCGGGACAGGGGCCACCGGGGAGCTGTTTTTT. The chain uses TRBV6-4 and TRBJ2-2; TRBD1 aligns across 10 bases. Germline V gene data show CDR1 as MRHNA and CDR2 as SNTAGT. V lost 4 bases, J lost 4 bases, and 3 bases stayed unmatched. This CDR3 contains 15 residues.

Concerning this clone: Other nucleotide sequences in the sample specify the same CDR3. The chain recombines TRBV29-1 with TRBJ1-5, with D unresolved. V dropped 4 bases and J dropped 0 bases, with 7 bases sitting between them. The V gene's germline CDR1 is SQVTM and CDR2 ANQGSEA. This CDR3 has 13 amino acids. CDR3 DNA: TGCAGCGTTGCTGGAGGTAGCAATCAGCCCCAGCATTTT. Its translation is CSVAGGSNQPQHF.

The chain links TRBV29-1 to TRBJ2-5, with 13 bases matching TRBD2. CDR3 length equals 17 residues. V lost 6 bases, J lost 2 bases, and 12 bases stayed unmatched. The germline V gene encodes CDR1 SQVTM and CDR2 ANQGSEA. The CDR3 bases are TGCAGCGTACCCACTAGCGGGGGGGCCGCGTGGCAAGAGACCCAGTACTTC. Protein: CSVPTSGGAAWQETQYF.

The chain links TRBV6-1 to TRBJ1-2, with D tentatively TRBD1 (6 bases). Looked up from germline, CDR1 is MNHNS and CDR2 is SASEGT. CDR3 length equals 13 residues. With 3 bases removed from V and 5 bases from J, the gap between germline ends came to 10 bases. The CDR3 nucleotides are TGTGCCAGCAGTGATGGCAGGGGTTATGGCTACACCTTC. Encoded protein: CASSDGRGYGYTF.

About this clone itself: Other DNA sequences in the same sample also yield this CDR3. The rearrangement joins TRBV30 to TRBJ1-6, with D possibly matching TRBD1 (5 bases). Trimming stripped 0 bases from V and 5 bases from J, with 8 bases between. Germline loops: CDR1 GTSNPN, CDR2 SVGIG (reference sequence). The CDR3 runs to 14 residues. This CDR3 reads CAWSVGQDNSPLHF. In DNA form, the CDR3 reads TGTGCCTGGAGTGTGGGGCAGGATAATTCACCCCTCCACTTT.

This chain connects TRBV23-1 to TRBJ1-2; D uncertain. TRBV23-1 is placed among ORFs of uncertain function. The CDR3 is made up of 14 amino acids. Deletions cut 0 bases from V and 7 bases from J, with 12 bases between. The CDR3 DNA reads TGCGCCAGCAGTCAATCGCGTCTAGGGAGTGGCTACACCTTC. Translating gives CASSQSRLGSGYTF.

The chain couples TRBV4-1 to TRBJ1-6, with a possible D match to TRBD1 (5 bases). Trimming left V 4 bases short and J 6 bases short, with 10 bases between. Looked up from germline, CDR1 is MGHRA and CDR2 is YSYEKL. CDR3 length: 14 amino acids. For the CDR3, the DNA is TGCGCCAGCAGCCGGACACTCGCTAATTCACCCCTCCACTTT. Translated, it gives CASSRTLANSPLHF.

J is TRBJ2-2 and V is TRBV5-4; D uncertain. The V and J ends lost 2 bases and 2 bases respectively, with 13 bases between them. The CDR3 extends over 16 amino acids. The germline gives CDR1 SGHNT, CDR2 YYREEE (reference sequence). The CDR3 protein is CASSLNMHSNTGELFF. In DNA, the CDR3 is TGTGCCAGCAGCTTAAACATGCACTCAAACACCGGGGAGCTGTTTTTT.

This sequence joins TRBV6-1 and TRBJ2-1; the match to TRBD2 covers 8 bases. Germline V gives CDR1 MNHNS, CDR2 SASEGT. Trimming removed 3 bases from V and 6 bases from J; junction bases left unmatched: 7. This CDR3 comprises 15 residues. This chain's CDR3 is CASSERRGAINEQFF. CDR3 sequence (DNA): TGTGCCAGCAGTGAGAGGCGGGGGGCGATCAATGAGCAGTTCTTC.